Below, 23 T cell receptor beta chains from the same sample are listed, as sequenced in a study of T cells in Graves' hyperthyroidism and ophthalmopathy. TCR beta CDR3 regions were amplified from RNA. Initially, a first-round RT-PCR of the TCR CDR3 employed the HTBI primer set. TCRdb re-called the multiplex PCR reads with MiXCR, one entry per CDR3 protein. This sample has roughly 420,000 distinct CDR3 sequences, with about 15% found just once. Specimen: blood. All receptors derive from a woman aged 18-29 years with Graves' hyperthyroidism.

This clonotype turned up a few times. V and J are TRBV20-1 and TRBJ2-2; 7 positions match TRBD1. With V trimmed by 0 bases and J by 5 bases, 6 bases remained unmatched. The germline gives CDR1 DFQATT, CDR2 SNEGSKA (reference sequence). CDR3 length: 15 amino acids. The CDR3 DNA follows: TGCAGTGCTAGAGATCAAGGGGGCTGGACCGGGGAGCTGTTTTTT. Translating it yields CSARDQGGWTGELFF.

Many counts were recorded for this clonotype. The V gene is TRBV6-1, the J gene TRBJ1-1; D is perhaps TRBD1 (6 bases). CDR1 MNHNS and CDR2 SASEGT come from the germline V gene. The CDR3 has 13 amino acids. Trimming stripped 6 bases from V and 4 bases from J, with 12 bases between. The chain's CDR3 is CASRLRGSTEAFF. The CDR3 coding sequence is TGTGCCAGCAGGCTCAGGGGTAGCACTGAAGCTTTCTTT.

The chain carries TRBV5-5 and TRBJ1-5; D unclear. There are 14 residues in the CDR3. V was shortened by 5 bases and J by 7 bases, with 16 bases between the two germline ends. Germline V gene lookup returns CDR1 SGHKS and CDR2 YYEKEE (reference sequence). CDR3 protein: CASRSGLPSQPQHF. DNA of the CDR3: TGTGCCAGCAGGTCGGGCCTCCCAAGCCAGCCCCAGCATTTT.

This clonotype was recorded many times. CDR3 sequence reads: CASSFRHSYEQYF. The CDR3 DNA reads TGTGCCAGCAGTTTCAGACACTCCTACGAGCAGTACTTC. This chain joins TRBV28 and TRBJ2-7; the D is unclear. V dropped 3 bases and J dropped 0 bases, with 6 bases sitting between them. The CDR3 has 13 amino acids. Germline V gene lookup returns CDR1 MDHEN and CDR2 SYDVKM.

The rearrangement links TRBV5-1 to TRBJ2-1; D is perhaps TRBD1 or TRBD2 (5 bases each). The CDR3 runs to 15 residues. Per germline, CDR1 SGHRS and CDR2 YFSETQ. V was shortened by 0 bases and J by 8 bases, with 15 bases between the two germline ends. The chain's CDR3 is CASSLEAGSYDEQFF. CDR3 nucleotides: TGCGCCAGCAGCTTGGAGGCAGGGAGTTACGATGAGCAGTTCTTC.

This clonotype was recorded many times. The genes are TRBV6-1 and TRBJ1-6; D call uncertain. CDR1 MNHNS and CDR2 SASEGT come from the germline V gene. V lost 5 bases to trimming and J lost 10 bases, with 15 bases between them. There are 14 residues in the CDR3. Here the CDR3 DNA reads TGTGCCAGCAGTTGGGGTGGTAAGGGATCACCCCTCCACTTT. It translates to CASSWGGKGSPLHF.

This clonotype was recorded many times. The chain combines TRBV30 with TRBJ2-1; possibly TRBD1 for D (5 bases). Between the trimmed V and J ends, which lost 1 base and 4 bases, there was a span of 14 bases. The CDR3 contains 15 residues. Germline V gives CDR1 GTSNPN, CDR2 SVGIG (reference sequence). This CDR3 reads CAWSEGRVRYNEQFF. Here the CDR3 DNA reads TGTGCCTGGAGTGAGGGCAGGGTTCGATACAATGAGCAGTTCTTC.

This clonotype was observed a few times. The V call is TRBV19, the J call TRBJ1-2, with D perhaps TRBD1 (6 bases). V was pared by 5 bases and J by 4 bases, with 17 bases between. CDR1 LNHDA and CDR2 SQIVND come from the germline V gene (reference sequence). The CDR3 spans 15 residues. The CDR3 region has the DNA TGTGCCAGTAGTGTCGAGACAGGTAACCTCTATGGCTACACCTTC. Translated, it gives CASSVETGNLYGYTF.

This clonotype was recorded at least ten times. The chain couples TRBV5-5 to TRBJ2-7, with D uncertain. Trimming cost V 4 bases and J 0 bases, with 14 bases left between them. CDR1 is SGHKS, CDR2 YYEKEE, per germline (reference sequence). This CDR3 comprises 15 residues. The CDR3 DNA reads as TGTGCCAGCAGCCAGGTCCGGACCAGCTCCTACGAGCAGTACTTC. This encodes CASSQVRTSSYEQYF.

J is TRBJ2-3 and V is TRBV9, with TRBD2 matching 7 bases. The V gene end was trimmed by 1 base and the J gene end by 4 bases; junction bases not matched to a gene: 6. Germline values: CDR1 SGDLS, CDR2 YYNGEE. The CDR3 sequence is 15 residues long. The CDR3 reads CASSVSQGGADTQYF. The DNA for the CDR3 is TGTGCCAGCAGCGTATCTCAGGGAGGGGCAGATACGCAGTATTTT.

This clonotype showed up many times. The chain recombines TRBV6-1 with TRBJ1-2; 7 bases map to TRBD1. The V gene end was trimmed by 5 bases and the J gene end by 4 bases; junction bases not matched to a gene: 10. The CDR3 loop spans 15 amino acids. Germline V gives CDR1 MNHNS, CDR2 SASEGT. The CDR3 DNA sequence: TGTGCCAGCAGTTACGAAGGGGGCCTCGGCTATGGCTACACCTTC. Its protein product is CASSYEGGLGYGYTF.

Ten or more counts support this clonotype. The chain has TRBV28 and TRBJ2-3, with 11 bases aligning to TRBD2. Germline values: CDR1 MDHEN, CDR2 SYDVKM. Unmatched junction bases numbered 4, after V lost 6 bases and J lost 5 bases. The CDR3 runs to 14 residues. The DNA of the CDR3 is TGTGCCAGCAGCCTAGCGGGGGGAGGAGATACGCAGTATTTT. Residues: CASSLAGGGDTQYF.

This clonotype has at least ten counts. This sequence joins TRBV20-1 and TRBJ2-5; perhaps D is TRBD1 or TRBD2 (5 bases each). This CDR3 has 13 residues. V lost 3 bases and J lost 2, with 10 bases in between. Per germline, CDR1 DFQATT and CDR2 SNEGSKA (reference sequence). The CDR3 spells CSASLGPQETQYF. The CDR3 nucleotides read TGCAGTGCTAGCCTGGGACCGCAAGAGACCCAGTACTTC.

This clonotype was seen more than once but under ten times. This chain joins TRBV5-1 and TRBJ1-4, with 8 bases matching TRBD1. The germline CDR1 and CDR2 sequences are SGHRS and YFSETQ. The trim removed 2 bases at V and 8 bases at J, leaving 5 bases unmatched. This CDR3 comprises 14 residues. The CDR3 region is CASSLQGDGEKLFF. The CDR3 DNA is TGCGCCAGCAGCTTACAGGGGGACGGGGAAAAACTGTTTTTT.

This clonotype was detected many times. The chain employs TRBV3-1 and TRBJ2-2; D is tentatively TRBD1 or TRBD2 (6 bases each). With 7 bases removed from V and 0 bases from J, the gap between germline ends came to 12 bases. Germline V gene sequence: CDR1 LGHDT, CDR2 YNNKEL (reference sequence). This CDR3 spans 15 amino acids. CDR3 in amino acids: CASTGGHTNTGELFF. The CDR3 DNA sequence: TGTGCCAGCACCGGGGGCCACACGAACACCGGGGAGCTGTTTTTT.

This clonotype was seen a handful of times. Given a much more abundant clone one base away, this may be a read error. As DNA, the CDR3 is TGTGCCGCCAGCCGGGCTCAGCTGAAAGGTGAAAAACTGTTTTTT. It is translated as CAASRAQLKGEKLFF. This chain uses TRBV15 with TRBJ1-4; D is uncertain. CDR3 length: 15 residues. Germline-derived CDR1 and CDR2 are LNHNV and YYDKDF (reference sequence).

There are many counts of this clonotype. The junction shows a germline mismatch at one end, possibly a read error. The V gene is TRBV12-3 or TRBV12-4, the J gene TRBJ1-1; a possible D gene is TRBD1 (6 bases). There are 13 residues in the CDR3. The CDR3 DNA follows: TGCGCCAGCAGCTTTGGAGGGGGGACTGAAGCTTTCTTT. It translates to CASSFGGGTEAFF.

This clonotype showed up many times. The chain couples TRBV28 to TRBJ1-5; D remains ambiguous. V lost 8 bases, J lost 2 bases, and 16 bases lay in between. This CDR3 has 15 residues. Germline V CDR1 and CDR2: MDHEN, SYDVKM. DNA for the CDR3: TGTGCCAGCTACTTATCATCAAAAGGCAATCAGCCCCAGCATTTT. It yields the protein CASYLSSKGNQPQHF.

This clonotype showed up many times. The V gene is TRBV2, the J gene TRBJ2-2; D call uncertain. The CDR3 covers 14 residues. The ends were cut back, 6 bases at V and 1 base at J, with 9 bases in the middle. Germline V gene lookup returns CDR1 SNHLY and CDR2 FYNNEI. In nucleotides, the CDR3 is TGTGCCAGCAGGGTTCTCTGGAACACCGGGGAGCTGTTTTTT. Translated, it gives CASRVLWNTGELFF.

This clonotype was seen ten or more times. The rearrangement uses TRBV20-1 and TRBJ2-1; TRBD2 matches at 9 bases. Germline CDR1 DFQATT, CDR2 SNEGSKA (reference sequence). The CDR3 totals 14 residues. With V trimmed by 1 base and J by 5 bases, 3 bases remained unmatched. CDR3 in DNA: TGCAGTGCTAGAGGGACTAGCGCGAACAATGAGCAGTTCTTC. Translated, it gives CSARGTSANNEQFF.

This chain connects TRBV2 to TRBJ1-6, with 7 bases matching TRBD1. After removal of 8 bases from V and 9 bases from J, the junction contained 10 bases not matched to a gene. Germline V gives CDR1 SNHLY, CDR2 FYNNEI. The length of the CDR3 is 14 residues. The CDR3 loop reads CASAVARGGSPLHF. CDR3 bases: TGTGCCAGCGCGGTGGCCAGGGGGGGTTCACCCCTCCACTTT.

This clonotype was detected many times. The chain uses TRBV12-3 or TRBV12-4 and TRBJ2-7; D possibly corresponds to TRBD1 (6 bases). The CDR3 is 14 residues long. V lost 6 bases, J lost 0 bases, and 12 bases lay in between. Here the CDR3 DNA reads TGTGCCAGCAGGCGAGACAGGAACTCCTACGAGCAGTACTTC. Translating gives CASRRDRNSYEQYF.

The chain uses TRBV13 and TRBJ1-6, with 8 bases fitting TRBD1. CDR1 and CDR2 (germline): PRHDT, FYEKMQ (reference sequence). Unmatched junction bases numbered 8, after V lost 3 bases and J lost 7 bases. CDR3 size: 16 residues. CDR3 amino acids: CASSFLATGENSPLHF. Here the CDR3 DNA reads TGTGCCAGCAGCTTCCTAGCGACAGGGGAGAATTCACCCCTCCACTTT.